This T cell receptor (beta chain) was sequenced during a study of shared clonotypes between healthy human individuals. This table comes from immunoSEQ multiplex PCR, and its TCRdb copy is limited to in-frame clones, with some not included. The data show approximately 740,000 clones, with 80% to 95% seen just once and about 24% held by the top ten. CD8 cells regarded as naive lacked CD45RO, were positively chosen for CCR7, and omitted terminally differentiated effector memory CD45RA+ cells. The germline gives CDR1 SGHAT, CDR2 FQNNGV. The V segment lost 5 bases and the J segment 8 bases; nucleotides outside the gene matches: 17. The CDR3 length is 19 residues.

The specimen was naive CD8+ T cells sorted from blood. This chain joins TRBV11-2 and TRBJ2-1, with 14 bases that match TRBD2. The sequence was collected from a man aged 30-40 years in good health. CDR3 nucleotide sequence: TGTGCCAGCAGCCTCCCCGGGACTAGCGGGAGACCTGCCGGCGATGAGCAGTTCTTC. It codes for CASSLPGTSGRPAGDEQFF.